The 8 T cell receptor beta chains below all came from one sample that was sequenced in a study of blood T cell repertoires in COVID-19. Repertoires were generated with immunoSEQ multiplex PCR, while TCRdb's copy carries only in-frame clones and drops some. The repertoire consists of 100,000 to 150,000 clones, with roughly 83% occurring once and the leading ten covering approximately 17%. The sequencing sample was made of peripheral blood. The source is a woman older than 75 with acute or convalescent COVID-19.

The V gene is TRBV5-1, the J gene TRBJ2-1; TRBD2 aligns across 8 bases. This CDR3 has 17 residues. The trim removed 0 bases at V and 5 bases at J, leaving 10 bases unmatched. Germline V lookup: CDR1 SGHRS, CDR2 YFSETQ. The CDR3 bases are TGCGCCAGCAGCTTGGGTAAATTAGCGGGAACTCACAATGAGCAGTTCTTC. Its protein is CASSLGKLAGTHNEQFF.

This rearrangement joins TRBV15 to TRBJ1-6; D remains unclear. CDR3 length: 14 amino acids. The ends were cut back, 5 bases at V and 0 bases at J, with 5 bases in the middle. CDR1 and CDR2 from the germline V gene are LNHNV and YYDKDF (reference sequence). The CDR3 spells CATSGSSYNSPLHF. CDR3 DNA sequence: TGTGCCACCAGCGGGAGCTCCTATAATTCACCCCTCCACTTT.

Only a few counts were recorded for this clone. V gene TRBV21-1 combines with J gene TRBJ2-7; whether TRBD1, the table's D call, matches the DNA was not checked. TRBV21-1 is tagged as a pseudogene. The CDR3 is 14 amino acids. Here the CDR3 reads CASSKTGQGGEQYF. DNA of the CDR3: TGTGCCAGCAGCAAAACGGGACAGGGGGGAGAGCAGTACTTC.

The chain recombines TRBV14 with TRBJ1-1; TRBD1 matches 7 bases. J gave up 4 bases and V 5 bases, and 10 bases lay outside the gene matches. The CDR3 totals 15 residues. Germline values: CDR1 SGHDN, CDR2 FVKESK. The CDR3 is CASSERQGGGTEAFF. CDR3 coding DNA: TGTGCCAGCAGCGAGCGACAGGGAGGAGGCACTGAAGCTTTCTTT.

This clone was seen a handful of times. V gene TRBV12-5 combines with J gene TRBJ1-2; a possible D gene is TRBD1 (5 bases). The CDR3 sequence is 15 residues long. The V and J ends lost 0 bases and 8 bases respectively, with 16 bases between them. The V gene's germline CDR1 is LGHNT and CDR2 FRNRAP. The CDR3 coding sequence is TGTGCTAGTGGTTTGGTAACCGGGGGATCGGAGGGCTACACCTTC. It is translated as CASGLVTGGSEGYTF. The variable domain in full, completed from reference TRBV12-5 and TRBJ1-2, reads DARVTQTPRHKVTEMGQEVTMRCQPILGHNTVFWYRQTMMQGLELLAYFRNRAPLDDSGMPKDRFSAEMPDATLATLKIQPSEPRDSAVYFCASGLVTGGSEGYTFGSGTRLTVV.

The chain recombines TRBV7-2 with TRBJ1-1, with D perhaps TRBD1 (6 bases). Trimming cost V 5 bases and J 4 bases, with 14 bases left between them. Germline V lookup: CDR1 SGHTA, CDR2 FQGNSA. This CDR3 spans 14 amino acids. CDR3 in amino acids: CASSPQGSVTEAFF. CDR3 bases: TGTGCCAGCAGCCCCCAGGGGTCGGTCACTGAAGCTTTCTTT. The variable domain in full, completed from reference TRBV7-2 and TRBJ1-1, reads GAGVSQSPSNKVTEKGKDVELRCDPISGHTALYWYRQSLGQGLEFLIYFQGNSAPDKSGLPSDRFSAERTGGSVSTLTIQRTQQEDSAVYLCASSPQGSVTEAFFGQGTRLTVV.

The CDR3 loop is CASSVQIAASTGELFF. DNA for the CDR3: TGTGCCAGTAGTGTCCAGATAGCGGCATCGACCGGGGAGCTGTTTTTT. The genes are TRBV19 and TRBJ2-2; a weak D match, TRBD2 (6 bases). The germline CDR1 and CDR2 sequences are LNHDA and SQIVND (reference sequence). V was pared by 5 bases and J by 5 bases, with 18 bases between. The length of the CDR3 is 16 residues.

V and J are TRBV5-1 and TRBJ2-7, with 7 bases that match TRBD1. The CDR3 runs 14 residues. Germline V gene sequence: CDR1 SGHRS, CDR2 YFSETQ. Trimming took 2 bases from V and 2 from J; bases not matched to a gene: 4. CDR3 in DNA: TGCGCCAGCAGCTTAAGGGGGCGCACCTACGAGCAGTACTTC. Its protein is CASSLRGRTYEQYF.